Included here is one T cell receptor beta chain sequence, with context. This clone was counted only a few times. What antigen it recognizes has not been identified. The record has no base qualities; no much larger clone is one base away. These data originate in a study of OX40 agonist ivuxolimab in advanced cancers. Describing the broader study: The costimulatory receptor OX40 (CD134) was targeted by ivuxolimab, a fully human IgG2 agonistic monoclonal antibody. Intravenous ivuxolimab was administered to patients every 2 weeks at six dose levels: 0.01, 0.1, 0.3, 1.5, 3 and 10 mg/kg. Among the 50 to 55 dose-escalation patients, some 20 had hepatocellular carcinoma, roughly 15 melanoma, 9 renal cell carcinoma and 9 head and neck cancer. In the dose-escalation cohort, 82.7% of patients were male, and the mean age was approximately 60 years, with a range of about 23 to 90. Prior anti-PD-1, anti-PD-L1 or anti-CTLA-4 therapy was permitted, and checkpoint inhibitors had been received by about 44% of dose-escalation patients. Partial responses were achieved by three dose-escalation patients, of whom one had hepatocellular carcinoma and two had cutaneous melanoma. The point of sequencing TCRbeta in the periphery was to test whether ivuxolimab changed TCR sequence diversity and drove clonal T-cell expansion. The paper covers the monotherapy dose-escalation part of the phase I ivuxolimab trial, which included N ≈ 54 patients.

The trial excluded patients who had a history of autoimmune disease or were on systemic immunosuppression. Peripheral blood for TCR sequencing was collected from all dose cohorts at baseline, on cycle 4 day 1, and on cycle 7 day 1. The samples were drawn from a first-in-human, open-label, multicenter phase I dose-escalation trial of ivuxolimab. Adults with locally advanced or metastatic head and neck squamous cell, hepatocellular, melanoma or renal cell carcinoma were enrolled in the trial. Before TCR sequencing, CD4+ and CD8+ T cells were separately sorted from peripheral blood. Genomic DNA was isolated from the sorted cells so that the TCRbeta CDR3 region could be sequenced. The immunoSEQ Assay was used to sequence the TCRbeta CDR3 regions. TCRdb holds this immuneACCESS table with in-frame rearrangements only. Some clones are missing; in checked studies, unresolved V genes explain under half, and the rest has no known cause. This sample lists tens of thousands of clones; approximately 81% were detected once. The ten largest make up over 5% of the sample.

V and J are trimmed by 3 bases and 7 bases, and the gene matches miss 5 bases of the junction. The cysteine opens and the phenylalanine closes a CDR3 of 15 amino acids. This entry keeps only the CDR3 DNA: 45 bases, framed from base 1. The germline V gene provides CDR1 SGHTA and CDR2 FQGNSA. Points the paper makes about the study in general: In partial responders in the 0.1-3.0 mg/kg groups, normalized peripheral clonal expansion was found to be among the lowest, especially among CD8+ T cells. Low levels of normalized T-cell clonal expansion were also seen in some nonresponding patients. At doses of 0.1 to 3.0 mg/kg, clonal expansion of both CD4+ and CD8+ blood T cells was observed from baseline to week 6. After ivuxolimab, CD8+ T cells had more expanded clones than CD4+ T cells on average. The antigen specificity of the clonally expanded peripheral T cells was not determined.

Sequences were derived from CD4+ or CD8+ T cells sorted from blood, sampled in a trial of the OX40 agonist ivuxolimab. The chain is encoded by TRBV7-2 joined to TRBJ2-2, and TRBD2 aligns with 10 junction nucleotides. The TCR sequence derives from an adult with an advanced solid tumor such as melanoma, head and neck, liver or kidney cancer. The CDR3 protein: CASSFWTSGDGELFF. The DNA sequence follows: TGTGCCAGCAGCTTCTGGACTAGCGGAGACGGGGAGCTGTTTTTT.